The source of this T cell receptor beta chain is a study of tumor-infiltrating lymphocytes in localized non-small cell lung cancer. Study summary: Each patient gave resected tumor and non-adjacent uninvolved lung tissue.

This clone is a singleton in its sample. Its matching antigen is unknown. The CDR3 has 15 amino acids. V lost 0 bases and J lost 0, with 8 bases in between. Germline CDR1 and CDR2: SGHRS and YFSETQ. Produced via immunoSEQ multiplex PCR; TCRdb's table is partial and in-frame only. The data show about 12,000 clones, less than 90% seen once. The study, taken as a whole, reports: Tumor T-cell fraction was not associated with recurrence-free survival. Available tissue quantity limited TCR sequencing to a patient subset. Immunotypes IM1 and IM2 had similar TCR-derived T-cell fractions.

The sequence derives from a human donor with non-small cell lung cancer. The chain uses TRBV5-1 and TRBJ2-3; no reliable D call. Sequenced: lung tumor tissue. As DNA, the CDR3 is TGCGCCAGCAGCTTGGAACTGCCTAGCACAGATACGCAGTATTTT. Translation gives CASSLELPSTDTQYF.